This entry lists 10 T cell receptor beta chains sequenced from one sample in a study of long-term antiretroviral therapy in people with HIV. At the survey level, the v3.0 immunoSEQ assay was run. Libraries were prepared by immunoSEQ multiplex PCR; TCRdb keeps only in-frame clonotypes and omits some of them. Seen here are about 16,000 clones, about 91% observed once, and the top ten hold under 15%. The sample here was unsorted PBMCs, taken 2.3 years before starting antiretroviral therapy. These receptors came from a woman under 40 with HIV.

The chain carries TRBV4-3 and TRBJ1-1; D is ambiguous. Trimming left V 2 bases short and J 0 bases short, with 7 bases between. The CDR3 is made up of 14 amino acids. Looked up from germline, CDR1 is LGHNA and CDR2 is YSLEER. The DNA of the CDR3 is TGCGCCAGCAGCCAATACGGATTGAACACTGAAGCTTTCTTT. Amino acid sequence: CASSQYGLNTEAFF.

The chain links TRBV7-9 to TRBJ2-3; D is uncertain. The V and J ends lost 4 bases and 1 base respectively, with 12 bases between them. The germline CDR1 and CDR2 sequences are SEHNR and FQNEAQ (reference sequence). The CDR3 length is 15 residues. DNA for the CDR3: TGTGCCAGCAGCTCCCCTCGCACCCGCACAGATACGCAGTATTTT. The encoded protein is CASSSPRTRTDTQYF.

The V call is TRBV5-4, the J call TRBJ2-7, with TRBD1 matching 10 bases. The V gene's germline CDR1 is SGHNT and CDR2 YYREEE (reference sequence). The ends lost 4 bases at V and 6 bases at J; junction bases unmatched: 4. This CDR3 is 13 amino acids long. The CDR3 here is CASSRDRGGEQYF. CDR3 nucleotides: TGTGCCAGCAGCAGGGACAGGGGCGGCGAGCAGTACTTC.

The rearrangement uses TRBV7-2 and TRBJ1-3, with no clear D. The germline V gene encodes CDR1 SGHTA and CDR2 FQGNSA. The V gene lost 5 bases and the J gene lost 0 bases, with 20 bases spanning the gap. The CDR3 sequence is 18 residues long. The CDR3 loop reads CASSDVGWASLSGNTIYF. For the CDR3, the DNA is TGTGCCAGCAGCGATGTCGGGTGGGCTTCCCTCTCTGGAAACACCATATATTTT.

On this clone itself: The same CDR3 arises from other DNA sequences in this sample as well. V is TRBV19 and J is TRBJ1-5, with a weak D call TRBD1 (5 bases). The length of the CDR3 is 13 residues. Trimming removed 9 bases from V and 4 bases from J, with 13 bases in between. CDR1 LNHDA and CDR2 SQIVND come from the germline V gene (reference sequence). CDR3 region: CASSRGPNQPQHF. Here the CDR3 DNA reads TGTGCCAGCTCGAGGGGTCCAAATCAGCCCCAGCATTTT.

The chain carries TRBV18 and TRBJ1-2, with TRBD1 matching over 9 bases. There are 16 residues in the CDR3. Germline V gene lookup returns CDR1 KGHSH and CDR2 LQKENI. Losses at the gene ends were 3 bases for V and 5 bases for J; bases not matched to a gene: 10. CDR3 bases: TGTGCCAGCTCACCCCCCCCGGACAGGGGAAGTTATGGCTACACCTTC. This codes for CASSPPPDRGSYGYTF.

This clone was detected only once. The chain recombines TRBV11-2 with TRBJ2-7; TRBD1 or TRBD2 may be the D gene (5 bases each). The CDR3 loop spans 16 amino acids. CDR1 SGHAT and CDR2 FQNNGV come from the germline V gene. Between the trimmed V and J ends, which lost 4 bases and 4 bases, there was a span of 20 bases. The CDR3 reads CASSSHQWQGRYEQYF. The CDR3 coding sequence is TGTGCCAGCAGCTCCCATCAGTGGCAGGGACGGTACGAGCAGTACTTC.

The V call is TRBV5-1, the J call TRBJ2-3, with 7 bases fitting TRBD2. Germline V CDR1 and CDR2: SGHRS, YFSETQ. The ends lost 4 bases at V and 4 bases at J; junction bases unmatched: 12. There are 16 residues in the CDR3. CDR3 DNA: TGCGCCAGCAGCCCCCTGGGCGGGGGAGTCGCAGATACGCAGTATTTT. This translates into CASSPLGGGVADTQYF.

The gene calls are TRBV30 and TRBJ2-7; D remains ambiguous. V was clipped by 1 base and J by 5 bases, with 12 bases between them. The CDR3 runs 13 residues. Germline V lookup: CDR1 GTSNPN, CDR2 SVGIG (reference sequence). The CDR3 DNA reads TGTGCCTGGAGTGGTGGGAACACCGACGAGCAGTACTTC. This sequence encodes CAWSGGNTDEQYF. Looking up the rest from reference TRBV30 and TRBJ2-7 gives the full variable domain: SQTIHQWPATLVQPVGSPLSLECTVEGTSNPNLYWYRQAAGRGLQLLFYSVGIGQISSEVPQNLSASRPQDRQFILSSKKLLLSDSGFYLCAWSGGNTDEQYFGPGTRLTVT.

The chain links TRBV19 to TRBJ2-2; D not resolved. Between the trimmed V and J ends, which lost 4 bases and 0 bases, there was a span of 6 bases. The CDR3 totals 14 residues. Germline V lookup: CDR1 LNHDA, CDR2 SQIVND (reference sequence). CDR3 in DNA: TGTGCCAGTAGTACCGAGGCGAACACCGGGGAGCTGTTTTTT. Translating it yields CASSTEANTGELFF. The variable domain in full, with the rest retrieved from reference TRBV19 and TRBJ2-2, is DGGITQSPKYLFRKEGQNVTLSCEQNLNHDAMYWYRQDPGQGLRLIYYSQIVNDFQKGDIAEGYSVSREKKESFPLTVTSAQKNPTAFYLCASSTEANTGELFFGEGSRLTVL.